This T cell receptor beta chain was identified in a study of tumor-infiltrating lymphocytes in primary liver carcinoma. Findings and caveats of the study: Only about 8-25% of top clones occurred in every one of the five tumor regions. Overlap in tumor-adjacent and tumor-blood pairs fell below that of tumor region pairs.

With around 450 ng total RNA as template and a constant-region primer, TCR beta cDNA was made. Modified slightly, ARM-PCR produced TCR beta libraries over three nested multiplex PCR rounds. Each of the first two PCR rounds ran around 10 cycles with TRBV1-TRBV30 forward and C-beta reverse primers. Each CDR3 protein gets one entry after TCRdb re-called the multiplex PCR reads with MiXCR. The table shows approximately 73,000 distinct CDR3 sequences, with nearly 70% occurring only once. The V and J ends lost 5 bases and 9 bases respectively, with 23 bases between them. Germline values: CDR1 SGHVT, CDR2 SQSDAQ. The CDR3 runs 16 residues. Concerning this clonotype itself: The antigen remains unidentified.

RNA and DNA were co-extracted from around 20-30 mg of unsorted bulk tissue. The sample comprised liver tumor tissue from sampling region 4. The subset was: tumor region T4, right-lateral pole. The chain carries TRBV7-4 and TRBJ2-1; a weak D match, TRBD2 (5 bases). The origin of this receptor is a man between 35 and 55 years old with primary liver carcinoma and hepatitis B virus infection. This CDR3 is CASSTPGLAFPSEQFF. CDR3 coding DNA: TGTGCCAGCAGCACCCCGGGATTAGCCTTCCCCAGTGAGCAGTTCTTC.